The next 2 T cell receptor beta chains were all read from a single sample in a study of human T cells and chemical hapten exposure. TCRdb reanalysed the RACE reads using MiXCR and keeps one entry per CDR3 protein. The sample consists of 30,000 to 50,000 distinct CDR3 sequences, 10% to 15% of them appearing once. Stated time point: patch test 3, about 24 weeks after DPC sensitization. The sample's treatment: therapeutic diphenylcyclopropenone sensitization with weekly scalp DPC. Total RNA was isolated from unfractionated whole blood. The starting material was whole blood, obtained in connection with sensitization to the hapten diphenylcyclopropenone (DPC). The receptor source for this set is a woman aged 40 to 50 with alopecia areata. Some clones in this sample may be carry-over from other donors' samples.

This clonotype appeared many times. V is TRBV11-2 and J is TRBJ2-4; D is perhaps TRBD1 or TRBD2 (6 bases each). Germline CDR1 and CDR2: SGHAT and FQNNGV. The CDR3 is 14 residues long. V lost 10 bases, J lost 0 bases, and 13 bases lay in between. The DNA of the CDR3 is TGTGCCAACGGCCGGGGGCTAGCCAAAAACATTCAGTACTTC. As protein: CANGRGLAKNIQYF.

This clonotype turned up a few times. V usage is TRBV7-8 and J usage is TRBJ2-3; TRBD1 matches at 7 bases. The junction had 4 bases not matched to a gene; V was cut back by 1 base and J by 3 bases. Germline V gene data show CDR1 as SGHVS and CDR2 as FQNEAQ. The CDR3 extends over 15 amino acids. CDR3 sequence (DNA): TGTGCCAGCAGCTTAGGAGGCAGGGGGACAGATACGCAGTATTTT. Translating it yields CASSLGGRGTDTQYF.